Sequencing of this T cell receptor beta chain was carried out in a study of T cell responses to AZD1222 COVID-19 vaccine. Study summary: Pooling of second doses given at about 4 or about 12 weeks was done.

Data came from immunoSEQ multiplex PCR; TCRdb stores just in-frame clones and leaves some out. The sample lists about 110,000 clones, around 92% seen once, with over 6% in the top ten. A word on this clone: Its antigen is still unknown.

Study-wide results and caveats: Seropositivity was recorded at baseline in only 6 or 7 AZD1222 recipients. Nearly half of the spike-specific TCRs reportedly recognize variant regions that carry no mutations.

With 6 bases removed from V and 0 bases from J, the gap between germline ends came to 9 bases. The germline gives CDR1 MNHEY, CDR2 SVGAGI. This CDR3 has 14 residues. The sequencing used peripheral blood, collected on day 0 of AZD1222 vaccination. The chain combines TRBV6-5 with TRBJ1-3; D perhaps matches TRBD1 (5 bases). This TCR was sampled from an adult in good health. The CDR3 here is CASRPQVSGNTIYF. CDR3 DNA: TGTGCCAGCAGACCACAGGTCTCTGGAAACACCATATATTTT.